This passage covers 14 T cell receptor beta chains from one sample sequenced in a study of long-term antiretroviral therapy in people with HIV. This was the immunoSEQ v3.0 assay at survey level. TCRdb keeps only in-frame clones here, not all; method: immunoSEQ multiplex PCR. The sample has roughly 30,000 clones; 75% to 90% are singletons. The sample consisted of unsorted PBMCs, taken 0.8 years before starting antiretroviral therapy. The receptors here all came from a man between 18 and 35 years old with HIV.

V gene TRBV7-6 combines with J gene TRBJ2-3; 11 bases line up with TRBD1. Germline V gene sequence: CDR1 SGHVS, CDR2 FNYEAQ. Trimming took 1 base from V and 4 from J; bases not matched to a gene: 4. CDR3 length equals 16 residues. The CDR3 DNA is TGTGCCAGCAGCTTAGGGACAGGGGGCAGGGCAGATACGCAGTATTTT. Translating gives CASSLGTGGRADTQYF.

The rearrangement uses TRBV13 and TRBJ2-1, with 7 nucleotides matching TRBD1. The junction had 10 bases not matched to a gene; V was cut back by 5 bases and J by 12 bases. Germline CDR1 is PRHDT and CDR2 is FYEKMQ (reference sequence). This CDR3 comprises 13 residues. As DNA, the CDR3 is TGTGCCAGCAGCCTGGGACAGTCCCCTATGCAGTTCTTC. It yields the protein CASSLGQSPMQFF.

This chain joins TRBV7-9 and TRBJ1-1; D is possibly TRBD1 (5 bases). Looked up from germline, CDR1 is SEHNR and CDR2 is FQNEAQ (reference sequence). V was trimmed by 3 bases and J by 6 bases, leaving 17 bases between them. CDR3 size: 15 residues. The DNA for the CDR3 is TGTGCCAGCAGCTTTAGGGACCAAGGCGTGTCTGAAGCTTTCTTT. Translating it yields CASSFRDQGVSEAFF.

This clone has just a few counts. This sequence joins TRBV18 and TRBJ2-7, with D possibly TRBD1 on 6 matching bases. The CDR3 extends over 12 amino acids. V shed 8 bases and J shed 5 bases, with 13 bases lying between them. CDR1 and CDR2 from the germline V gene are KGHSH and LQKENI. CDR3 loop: CASRTGTNEQYF. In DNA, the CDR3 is TGTGCCAGCCGAACAGGGACGAACGAGCAGTACTTC.

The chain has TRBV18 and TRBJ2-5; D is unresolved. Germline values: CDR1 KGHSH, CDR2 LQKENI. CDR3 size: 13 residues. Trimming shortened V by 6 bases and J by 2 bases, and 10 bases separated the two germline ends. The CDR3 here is CASSPQLQETQYF. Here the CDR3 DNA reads TGTGCCAGCTCCCCTCAGTTACAAGAGACCCAGTACTTC.

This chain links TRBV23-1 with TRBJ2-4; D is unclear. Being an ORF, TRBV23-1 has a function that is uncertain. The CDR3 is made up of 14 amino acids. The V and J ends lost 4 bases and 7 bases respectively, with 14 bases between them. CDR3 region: CASSLLVVWNIQYF. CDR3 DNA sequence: TGCGCCAGCAGTCTTTTGGTGGTCTGGAACATTCAGTACTTC.

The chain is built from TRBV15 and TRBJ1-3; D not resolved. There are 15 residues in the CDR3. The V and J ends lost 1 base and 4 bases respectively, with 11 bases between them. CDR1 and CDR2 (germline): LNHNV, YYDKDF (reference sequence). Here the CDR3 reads CATSRVPGWGNTIYF. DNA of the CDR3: TGTGCCACCAGCAGAGTACCGGGATGGGGAAACACCATATATTTT.

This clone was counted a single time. The CDR3 DNA reads as TGTGCCAGCACCTTAGAAAGGGGTAGCACAGATACGCAGTATTTT. Its protein is CASTLERGSTDTQYF. The chain combines TRBV6-1 with TRBJ2-3; tentatively, D is TRBD1 (5 bases). CDR1 MNHNS and CDR2 SASEGT come from the germline V gene. This CDR3 is 15 amino acids long. Trimming took off 7 bases at V and 0 bases at J, with 14 bases between the two ends.

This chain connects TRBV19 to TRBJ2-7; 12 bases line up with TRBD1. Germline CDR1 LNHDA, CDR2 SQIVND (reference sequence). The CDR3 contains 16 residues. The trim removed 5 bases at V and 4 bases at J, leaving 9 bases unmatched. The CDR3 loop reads CASSPRDRGPLYEQYF. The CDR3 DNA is TGTGCCAGTAGTCCCCGGGACAGGGGGCCATTGTACGAGCAGTACTTC.

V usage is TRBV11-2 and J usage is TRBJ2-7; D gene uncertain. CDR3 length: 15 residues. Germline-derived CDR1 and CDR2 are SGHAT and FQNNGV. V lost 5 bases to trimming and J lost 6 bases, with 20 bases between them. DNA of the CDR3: TGTGCCAGCAGCCCGACTCGTATGGACCCCTCCGAGCAGTACTTC. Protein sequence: CASSPTRMDPSEQYF.

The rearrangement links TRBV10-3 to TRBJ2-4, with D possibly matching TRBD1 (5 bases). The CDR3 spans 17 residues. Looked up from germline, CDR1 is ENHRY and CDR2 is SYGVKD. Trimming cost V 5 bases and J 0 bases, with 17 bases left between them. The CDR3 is CAISLHKTVLAKNIQYF. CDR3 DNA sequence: TGTGCCATCAGTCTCCACAAGACAGTCCTAGCCAAAAACATTCAGTACTTC.

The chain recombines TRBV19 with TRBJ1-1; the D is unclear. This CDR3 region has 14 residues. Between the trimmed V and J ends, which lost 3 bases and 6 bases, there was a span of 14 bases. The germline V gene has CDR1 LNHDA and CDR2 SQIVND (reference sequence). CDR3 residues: CASSIEAGRPEAFF. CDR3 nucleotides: TGTGCCAGTAGTATTGAGGCCGGGCGACCTGAAGCTTTCTTT.

CDR3 sequence: CASSGQGSGHTEAFF. DNA of the CDR3: TGTGCCAGCAGTGGACAGGGATCGGGCCACACTGAAGCTTTCTTT. This sequence joins TRBV6-1 and TRBJ1-1; 7 bases agree with TRBD1. J lost 3 bases, V lost 4 bases, and 8 bases had no gene match. CDR3 length: 15 residues. Germline-derived CDR1 and CDR2 are MNHNS and SASEGT.

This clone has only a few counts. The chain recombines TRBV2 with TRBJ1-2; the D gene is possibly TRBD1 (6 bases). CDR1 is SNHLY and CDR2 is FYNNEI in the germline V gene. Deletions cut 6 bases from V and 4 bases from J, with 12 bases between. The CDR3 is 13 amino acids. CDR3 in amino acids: CASSRTGTYGYTF. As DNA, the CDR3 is TGTGCCAGCAGCCGAACAGGGACCTATGGCTACACCTTC.